This paragraph covers one TCR beta chain sequence. The antigen remains unidentified. Unique molecular identifiers were used to barcode this TCRbeta library. TCRdb re-derived calls from the PCR reads in MiXCR, one entry per CDR3 protein. The top ten hold roughly 14% of the sample, which has around 600,000 distinct CDR3 sequences, roughly 24% seen once. The source of the sample is a study of T-cell reconstitution after alpha-beta-depleted transplantation in children. General study results and limits: One year post-transplant, T-cell counts and diversity were largely derived from T cells produced anew. It was surviving recipient T cells and thymic progenitors that gave some patients high TCRbeta diversity at day 60. In patients about two months after transplant, alpha-beta T cells reportedly arose from several hundred expanded graft clones.

The sequencing used PBMCs, mostly from graft donor cells, collected 360 days after TCRalphabeta/CD19-depleted stem cell transplant. This receptor was identified in a boy in the first two years of life who had a stem cell transplant for acute myeloid leukemia, so the T cells may come from the graft donor.

The CDR3 DNA reads TGCAGCATCACACTGGGAACAGATACGCAGTATTTT. It encodes CSITLGTDTQYF. The chain combines TRBV29-1 with TRBJ2-3; no firm D call. The CDR3 is 12 amino acids. Germline CDR1 and CDR2: SQVTM and ANQGSEA. V gave up 8 bases and J gave up 3 bases, with 12 bases separating them.